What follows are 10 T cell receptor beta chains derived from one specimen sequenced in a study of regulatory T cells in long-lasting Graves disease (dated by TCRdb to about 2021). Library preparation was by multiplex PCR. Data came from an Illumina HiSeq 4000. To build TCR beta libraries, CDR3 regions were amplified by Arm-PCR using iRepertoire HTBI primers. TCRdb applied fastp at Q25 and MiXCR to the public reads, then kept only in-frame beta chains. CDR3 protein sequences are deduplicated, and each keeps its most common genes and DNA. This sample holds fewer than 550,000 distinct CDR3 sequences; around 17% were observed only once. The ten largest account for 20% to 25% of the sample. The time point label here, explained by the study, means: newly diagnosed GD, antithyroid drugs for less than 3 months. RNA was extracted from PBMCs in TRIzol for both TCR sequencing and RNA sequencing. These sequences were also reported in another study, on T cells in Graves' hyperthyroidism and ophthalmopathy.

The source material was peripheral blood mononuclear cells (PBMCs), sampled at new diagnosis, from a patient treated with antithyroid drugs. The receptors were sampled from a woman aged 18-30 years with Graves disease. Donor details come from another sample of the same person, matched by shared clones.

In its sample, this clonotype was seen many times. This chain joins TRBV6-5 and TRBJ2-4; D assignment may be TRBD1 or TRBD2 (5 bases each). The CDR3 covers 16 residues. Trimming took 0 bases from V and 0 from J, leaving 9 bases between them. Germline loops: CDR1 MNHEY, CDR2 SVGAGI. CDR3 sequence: CASSYSGTLAKNIQYF. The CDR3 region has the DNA TGTGCCAGCAGTTACTCGGGGACCTTAGCCAAAAACATTCAGTACTTC.

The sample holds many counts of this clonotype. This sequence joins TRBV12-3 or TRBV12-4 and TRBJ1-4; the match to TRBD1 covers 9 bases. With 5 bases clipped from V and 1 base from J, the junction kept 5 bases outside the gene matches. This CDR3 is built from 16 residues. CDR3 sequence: CASSARQGGTNEKLFF. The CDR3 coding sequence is TGTGCCAGCAGTGCCAGACAGGGGGGAACTAATGAAAAACTGTTTTTT.

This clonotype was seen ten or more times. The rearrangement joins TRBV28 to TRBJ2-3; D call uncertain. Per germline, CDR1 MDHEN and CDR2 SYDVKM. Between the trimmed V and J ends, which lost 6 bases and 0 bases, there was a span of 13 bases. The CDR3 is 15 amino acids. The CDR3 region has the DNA TGTGCCAGCAGCCTGGCAACTACTAGCACAGATACGCAGTATTTT. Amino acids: CASSLATTSTDTQYF.

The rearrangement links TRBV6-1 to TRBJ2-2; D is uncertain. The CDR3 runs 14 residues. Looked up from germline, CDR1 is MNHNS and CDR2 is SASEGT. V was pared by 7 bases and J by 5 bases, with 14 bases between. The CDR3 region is CASTSVAETGELFF. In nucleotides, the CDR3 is TGTGCCAGCACCTCGGTGGCTGAGACCGGGGAGCTGTTTTTT.

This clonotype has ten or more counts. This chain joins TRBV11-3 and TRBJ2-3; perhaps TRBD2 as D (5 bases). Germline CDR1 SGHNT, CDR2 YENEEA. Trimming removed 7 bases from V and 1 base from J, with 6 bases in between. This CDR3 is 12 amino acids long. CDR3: CASMEGTDTQYF. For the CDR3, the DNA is TGTGCCAGCATGGAGGGCACAGATACGCAGTATTTT.

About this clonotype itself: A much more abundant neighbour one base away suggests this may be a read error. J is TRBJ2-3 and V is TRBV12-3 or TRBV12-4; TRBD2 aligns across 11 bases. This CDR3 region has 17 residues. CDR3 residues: CANSQKLAGVISDTQYF. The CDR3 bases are TGTGCCAACAGTCAAAAACTAGCGGGAGTTATATCAGATACGCAGTATTTT.

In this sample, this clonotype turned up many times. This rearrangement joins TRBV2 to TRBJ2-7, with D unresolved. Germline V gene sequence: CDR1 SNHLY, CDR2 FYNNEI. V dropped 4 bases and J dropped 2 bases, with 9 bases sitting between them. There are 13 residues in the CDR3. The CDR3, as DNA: TGTGCCAGCAGTGCCGTAGCACCCTACGAGCAGTACTTC. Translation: CASSAVAPYEQYF. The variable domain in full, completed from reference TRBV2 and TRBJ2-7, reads EPEVTQTPSHQVTQMGQEVILRCVPISNHLYFYWYRQILGQKVEFLVSFYNNEISEKSEIFDDQFSVERPDGSNFTLKIRSTKLEDSAMYFCASSAVAPYEQYFGPGTRLTVT.

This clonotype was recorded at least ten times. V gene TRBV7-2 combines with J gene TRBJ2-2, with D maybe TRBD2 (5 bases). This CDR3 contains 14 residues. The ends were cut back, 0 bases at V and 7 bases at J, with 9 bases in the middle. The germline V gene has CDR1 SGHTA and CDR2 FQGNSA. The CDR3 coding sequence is TGTGCCAGCAGCTTAGCGGTACTAGACGGGGAGCTGTTTTTT. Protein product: CASSLAVLDGELFF.

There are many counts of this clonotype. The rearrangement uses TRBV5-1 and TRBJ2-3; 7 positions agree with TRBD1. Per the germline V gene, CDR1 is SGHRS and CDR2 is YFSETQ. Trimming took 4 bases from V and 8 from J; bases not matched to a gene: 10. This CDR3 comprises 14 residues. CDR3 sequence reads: CASSPGQSLGTQYF. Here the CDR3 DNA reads TGCGCCAGCAGCCCGGGACAGTCCCTCGGTACGCAGTATTTT.

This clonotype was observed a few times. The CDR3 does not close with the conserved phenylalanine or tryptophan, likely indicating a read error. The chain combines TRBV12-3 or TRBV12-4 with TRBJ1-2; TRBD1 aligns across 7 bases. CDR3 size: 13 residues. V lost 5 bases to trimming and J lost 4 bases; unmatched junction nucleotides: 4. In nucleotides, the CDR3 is TGTGCCAGCAGTCCTGGGACAGCCTATGGCTACACCTCC. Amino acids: CASSPGTAYGYTS.